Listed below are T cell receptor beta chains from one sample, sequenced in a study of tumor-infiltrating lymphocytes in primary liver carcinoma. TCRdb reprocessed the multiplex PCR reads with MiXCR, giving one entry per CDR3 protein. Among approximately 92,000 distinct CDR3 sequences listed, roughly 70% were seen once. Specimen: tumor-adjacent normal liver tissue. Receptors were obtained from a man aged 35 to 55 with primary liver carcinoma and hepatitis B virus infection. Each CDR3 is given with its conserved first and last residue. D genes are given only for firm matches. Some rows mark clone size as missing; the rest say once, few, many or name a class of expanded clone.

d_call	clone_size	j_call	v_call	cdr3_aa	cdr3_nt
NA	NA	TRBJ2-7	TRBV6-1	CASSGDPVYEQYF	TGTGCCAGCAGTGGGGACCCGGTCTACGAGCAATACTTC
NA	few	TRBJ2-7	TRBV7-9	CASSLPGPAYEQYF	TGTGCCAGCAGCTTACCGGGTCCCGCCTACGAGCAGTACTTC
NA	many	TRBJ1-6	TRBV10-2	CASKTGAFQSSYNSPLHF	TGCGCCAGCAAAACCGGGGCCTTCCAGAGCTCCTATAATTCACCCCTCCACTTT
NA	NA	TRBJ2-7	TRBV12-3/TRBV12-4	CASGALTYERYF	TGTGCCAGCGGTGCACTAACCTACGAGCGGTACTTC
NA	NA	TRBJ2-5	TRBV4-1	CASTEEGVPLQETQYF	TGCGCCAGCACAGAGGAGGGGGTCCCTCTACAAGAGACCCAGTACTTC
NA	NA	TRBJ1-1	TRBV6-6	CASSYSLLRTEAFF	TGTGCCAGCAGTTACTCACTCCTTAGAACTGAAGCTTTCTTT
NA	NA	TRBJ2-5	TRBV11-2	CTSGSRDLAHQEAQYF	TGTACCAGCGGATCCCGGGACTTGGCCCACCAAGAGGCCCAGTACTTC
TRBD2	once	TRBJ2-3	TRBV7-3	CASRPTSGTTEMQYF	TGTGCCAGCAGACCCACTAGCGGTACCACAGAAATGCAGTATTTT
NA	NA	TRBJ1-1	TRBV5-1	CAGSQAAGGTEAFF	TGCGCCGGCAGCCAAGCGGCGGGGGGCACTGAAGCTTTCTTT
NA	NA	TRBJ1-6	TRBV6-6	CASTHGDGNSPFHF	TGTGCCAGTACCCATGGGGACGGGAATTCACCCTTCCATTTT
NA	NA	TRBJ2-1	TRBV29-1	CSTGTHNKQFF	TGCAGTACTGGGACTCACAATAAGCAGTTCTTC
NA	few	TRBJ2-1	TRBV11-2	CASRLVSSGRGEQFF	TGTGCCAGCCGCTTAGTTTCTAGCGGCAGGGGTGAGCAGTTCTTC
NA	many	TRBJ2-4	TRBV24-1	CATRLEKNIQYF	TGTGCCACCAGATTGGAGAAAAACATTCAGTACTTC
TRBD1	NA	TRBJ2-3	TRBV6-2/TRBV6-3	CASSQLYGDSRWDTRYF	TGTGCCAGCAGTCAACTTTACGGGGACAGTCGGTGGGATACGCGGTATTTT
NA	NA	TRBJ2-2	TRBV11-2	CASSLGGANTGEMFF	TGTGCCAGCAGCTTAGGCGGGGCGAACACCGGGGAGATGTTTTTT
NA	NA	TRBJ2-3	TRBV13	CASSLGSADTQYF	TGTGCCAGCAGTTTAGGGAGTGCAGATACACAGTATTTT
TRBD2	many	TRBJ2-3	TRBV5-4	CASSLEVTSVTDTQYF	TGTGCCAGCAGCTTGGAGGTGACTAGCGTTACAGATACGCAGTATTTT
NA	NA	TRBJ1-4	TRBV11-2	CTSSLLGCFNEKLFF	TGTACCAGCAGCCTGTTAGGATGTTTTAATGAAAAACTGTTTTTT
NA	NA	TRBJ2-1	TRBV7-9	CASSSWREGGNEQFF	TGTGCCAGCAGCTCTTGGCGGGAAGGGGGCAATGAGCAGTTCTTC
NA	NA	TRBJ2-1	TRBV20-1	CSSTPHGELSYNEQFF	TGCAGTTCTACCCCACATGGGGAGCTCTCCTACAATGAGCAGTTCTTC
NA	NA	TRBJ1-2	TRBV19	CASTAGPPTANYGYTF	TGTGCCAGTACCGCCGGACCTCCAACAGCTAACTATGGCTACACCTTC
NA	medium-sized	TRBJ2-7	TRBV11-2	CASSLGSYEQYF	TGTGCCAGCAGCTTAGGGTCCTACGAGCAGTACTTC
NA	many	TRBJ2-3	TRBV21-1	CASIPEVASGRGTQYF	TGTGCCAGCATCCCGGAGGTGGCTAGCGGGAGAGGTACGCAGTATTTT
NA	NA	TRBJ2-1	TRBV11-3	CASSLNADEQFF	TGTGCCAGCAGCTTAAATGCCGATGAGCAATTCTTC
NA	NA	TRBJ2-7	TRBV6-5	CASSYSTDGTYERYF	TGTGCCAGCAGTTACTCAACGGATGGGACGTACGAGCGGTACTTC
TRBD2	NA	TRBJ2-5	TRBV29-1	CSVTPVTSGSEETQYF	TGCAGCGTGACGCCAGTGACTAGCGGGAGTGAAGAGACCCAGTACTTC
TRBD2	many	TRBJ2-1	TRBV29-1	CSGDSGRVLNEQFF	TGCAGCGGAGATAGCGGGAGGGTCCTCAATGAGCAGTTCTTC
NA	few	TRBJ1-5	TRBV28	CASNPGGFNQPQHF	TGTGCCAGCAACCCCGGCGGATTCAATCAGCCCCAGCATTTT
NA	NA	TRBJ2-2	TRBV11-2	CASNFGSNTRELFF	TGTGCCAGCAACTTCGGATCGAACACCAGGGAGCTGTTTTTT
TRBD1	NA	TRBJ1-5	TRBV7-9	CASSLVLTGIFSNQAQHF	TGTGCCAGCAGCCTAGTGTTGACAGGGATTTTTAGCAATCAGGCCCAGCATTTT
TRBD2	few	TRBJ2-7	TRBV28	CASSLSGGSSYEQYF	TGTGCCAGCAGTTTATCCGGGGGGAGCTCCTACGAGCAGTACTTC